This is a list of T cell receptor beta chains from one sample in a study of spatial heterogeneity in lung cancer. TCRdb re-derived calls from the 5' RACE reads in MiXCR, one entry per CDR3 protein. The sample yields approximately 3,000 distinct CDR3 sequences, roughly 15% seen once. Sequencing was performed on normal lung tissue next to the tumor, taken at surgery. These receptors were taken from a female donor with early-stage non-small cell lung cancer. Each CDR3 is given with its conserved first and last residue. The D gene is left open where the match is weak. Size tells how often a clone was seen (once, few, many) or the class of an expanded clone, and some rows leave it out.

v_gene	abundance	d_gene	j_gene	CDR3aa	CDR3nt
TRBV4-2	many	-	TRBJ2-3	CASSQEGVDTQYF	TGTGCCAGCAGCCAAGAGGGGGTGGATACGCAGTATTTT
TRBV4-2	medium-sized	-	TRBJ1-5	CASSQDRDQPQHF	TGTGCCAGCAGCCAAGACAGGGACCAGCCCCAGCATTTT
TRBV3-1	-	-	TRBJ2-5	CASSQNTEQETQYF	TGTGCCAGCAGCCAAAATACGGAACAAGAGACCCAGTACTTC
TRBV7-6	-	TRBD1	TRBJ2-7	CASSLQGAPDYEQYF	TGTGCCAGCAGCCTACAGGGGGCACCGGACTACGAGCAGTACTTC
TRBV5-6	medium-sized	TRBD2	TRBJ2-1	CASSLDRGETYNEQFF	TGTGCCAGCAGCTTGGATCGGGGGGAGACCTACAATGAGCAGTTCTTC
TRBV9	-	TRBD2	TRBJ2-7	CASSLGLAGTYEQYF	TGTGCCAGCAGCCTCGGACTAGCGGGCACCTACGAGCAGTACTTC
TRBV7-2	few	-	TRBJ1-1	CASIPPGQGGGTEAFF	TGTGCCAGCATTCCGCCGGGGCAGGGCGGGGGCACTGAAGCTTTCTTT
TRBV6-2/TRBV6-3	medium-sized	-	TRBJ2-7	CASSYLGRNSYEQYF	TGTGCCAGCAGTTACTTGGGACGGAACTCCTACGAGCAGTACTTC
TRBV5-1	medium-sized	-	TRBJ1-2	CASSPQDGDYGYTF	TGCGCCAGCAGCCCCCAAGATGGGGACTATGGCTACACCTTC
TRBV4-1	medium-sized	-	TRBJ1-1	CASSHQELGRGGTEAFF	TGCGCCAGCAGCCACCAAGAATTGGGCAGGGGAGGCACTGAAGCTTTCTTT
TRBV20-1	medium-sized	TRBD1	TRBJ2-5	CSAPLTGGGETQYF	TGCAGTGCTCCACTCACAGGGGGAGGAGAGACCCAGTACTTC
TRBV5-1	medium-sized	-	TRBJ2-3	CASSTGGRSTDTQYF	TGCGCCAGCAGCACCGGGGGGCGCAGCACAGATACGCAGTATTTT
TRBV27	few	-	TRBJ1-4	CASRARGKPYEKLFF	TGTGCCAGCAGAGCCAGGGGAAAGCCTTATGAAAAACTGTTTTTT
TRBV20-1	few	-	TRBJ2-3	CSARFSDTQYF	TGCAGTGCTAGGTTCTCAGATACGCAGTATTTT
TRBV20-1	large	TRBD2	TRBJ2-1	CSATQTSGMDNEQFF	TGCAGTGCCACGCAAACTAGCGGGATGGATAATGAGCAGTTCTTC
TRBV20-1	many	TRBD1	TRBJ1-1	CSAPGQGKVFF	TGCAGTGCCCCTGGACAGGGAAAGGTTTTCTTT
TRBV7-8	medium-sized	-	TRBJ2-2	CASSLYTGELFF	TGTGCCAGCAGCCTCTACACCGGGGAGCTGTTTTTT
TRBV29-1	few	TRBD2	TRBJ2-7	CSVGLAGPYEQYF	TGCAGCGTTGGGTTAGCGGGGCCCTACGAGCAGTACTTC
TRBV12-3/TRBV12-4	-	-	TRBJ2-3	CASRPPETDTQYF	TGTGCCAGCAGGCCCCCTGAGACAGATACGCAGTATTTT
TRBV5-1	-	TRBD1	TRBJ1-1	CASSELDRVNTEAFF	TGCGCCAGCAGCGAATTGGACAGGGTCAACACTGAAGCTTTCTTT
TRBV5-1	few	-	TRBJ2-7	CASSLERADRSVSYEQYF	TGCGCCAGCAGCTTGGAACGGGCGGACCGTTCCGTCTCCTACGAGCAGTACTTC
TRBV28	-	-	TRBJ2-3	CASSAESTDTQYF	TGTGCCAGCAGTGCCGAATCGACAGATACGCAGTATTTT
TRBV12-3/TRBV12-4	-	-	TRBJ1-3	CASSSRDGVSGNTIYF	TGTGCCAGCAGTTCCCGGGACGGGGTATCCGGAAACACCATATATTTT
TRBV2	medium-sized	-	TRBJ1-1	CASLGRGVAEAFF	TGTGCCAGCTTAGGCAGAGGGGTAGCTGAAGCTTTCTTT
TRBV18	large	-	TRBJ1-5	CASRSEGQPQHF	TGTGCCAGCCGATCAGAGGGTCAGCCCCAGCATTTT
TRBV5-5	-	-	TRBJ1-3	CASTADLTGNTIYF	TGTGCCAGCACCGCGGACCTTACTGGAAACACCATATATTTT
TRBV6-6	many	-	TRBJ1-4	CASSYGRTTNEKLFF	TGTGCCAGCAGTTACGGCCGAACAACTAATGAAAAACTGTTTTTT
TRBV6-2/TRBV6-3	-	-	TRBJ2-7	CASSLGGPSYEQYF	TGTGCCAGCAGCTTGGGGGGCCCTTCCTACGAGCAGTACTTC
TRBV7-2	medium-sized	TRBD1	TRBJ1-1	CASSFSDRGLEAFF	TGTGCCAGCAGCTTCTCGGACAGGGGGCTGGAAGCTTTCTTT
TRBV28	few	-	TRBJ2-7	CASSPPGAYEQYF	TGTGCCAGCAGTCCCCCGGGGGCGTACGAGCAGTACTTC
TRBV2	few	TRBD2	TRBJ2-7	CASSSMRGEGEQYF	TGTGCCAGCAGTTCGATGCGGGGGGAGGGCGAGCAGTACTTC
TRBV27	medium-sized	TRBD2	TRBJ2-1	CATGAGGPGNEQFF	TGTGCCACTGGGGCGGGAGGGCCAGGCAATGAGCAGTTCTTC
TRBV5-1	medium-sized	TRBD2	TRBJ2-5	CASSTGGGLGETQYF	TGCGCCAGCAGCACGGGGGGAGGACTTGGGGAGACCCAGTACTTC